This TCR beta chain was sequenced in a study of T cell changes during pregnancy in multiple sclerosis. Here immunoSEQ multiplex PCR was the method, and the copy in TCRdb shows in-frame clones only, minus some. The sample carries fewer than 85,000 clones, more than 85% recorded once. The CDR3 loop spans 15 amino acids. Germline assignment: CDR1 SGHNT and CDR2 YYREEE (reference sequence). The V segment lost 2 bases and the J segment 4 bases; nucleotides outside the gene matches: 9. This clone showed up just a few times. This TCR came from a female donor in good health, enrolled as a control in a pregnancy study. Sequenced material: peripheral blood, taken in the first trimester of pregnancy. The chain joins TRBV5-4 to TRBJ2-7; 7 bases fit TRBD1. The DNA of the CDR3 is TGTGCCAGCAGCTTAAGGGGGCGAGGGGTTTACGAGCAGTACTTC. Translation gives CASSLRGRGVYEQYF.